This TCR beta chain was recovered during a study of beta chain features in type 1 diabetes. Overall study: Cell yields, age and gender were similar between patients and healthy donors. Study-wide results and limits: In patients and controls equally, PCR might favor templates that are shorter. Across all four CD4+ subsets, people with type 1 diabetes showed modestly shorter TCRB CDR3s.

Purity of each sorted population was above 95%. Isolated RNA was reverse transcribed in full, so expressed TCRB transcripts were sequenced. Assay used: immunoSEQ multiplex PCR; TCRdb lists only in-frame clones, some missing. The data contain 400,000 or so clones, roughly 12% of them singletons. A few counts support this clone. Its antigen is not known. This CDR3 has 11 residues. Germline-derived CDR1 and CDR2 are DFQATT and SNEGSKA (reference sequence). Trimming removed 6 bases at V and 3 bases at J, with 8 bases between. V and J are TRBV20-1 and TRBJ1-2; unclear D gene. The clonotype originates from a woman under 30 with type 1 diabetes. Material for sequencing was naive CD4+ T cells from blood. The CDR3 sequence: CSASPDYGYTF. The CDR3 region has the DNA TGCAGTGCCAGTCCCGACTATGGCTACACCTTC.